This section outlines one T cell receptor beta chain sequence together with its context. This clonotype was seen only a few times. The specificity of this receptor is unknown. Base-call qualities are not available, and no considerably larger clone is one nucleotide away. The CDR3 sequence holds 14 residues, the cysteine and phenylalanine included. Only the CDR3 region is kept as DNA, spanning 42 bases read in frame from base 1. Cut back by 4 bases and 1 base, the V and J ends lie 11 bases apart. From the germline V gene, CDR1 is SGHVT and CDR2 is SQSDAQ. This sample is part of a study of T cell repertoires in cytomegalovirus infection (dated by TCRdb to the late 2010s). Looking at the study overall: Donor HLA type was relevant to the analysis, as public TCR beta signatures indicated carriage of CMV infection together with the matching HLA type.

What the study reported, not specific to this receptor: In the ex vivo response, HLA-C-restricted CMV-specific TCR beta clonotypes were dominant, and in two of eight donors the single most frequent clonotype came from this HLA-C-restricted group. In both this cohort and an independent cohort of more than 350 donors, the cumulative frequency of public TCR beta family members distinguished carriers of CMV infection plus the relevant HLA type.

The reads were generated on an Illumina HiSeq 1500. TCRdb handled the public reads itself, with Q25 trimming in fastp and clone calling in MiXCR, and kept productive beta chains. Rows with a matching CDR3 protein are joined into one entry that keeps the most common DNA and genes. The sample records some 100,000 distinct CDR3 sequences, 23% of which are singletons. The ten largest make up about 39% of the sample. The sample comprised CD8+ T cells from PBMCs. This sequence was found in a human donor in good health (CMV status not recorded). Some clones in this sample may be carry-over from other donors' samples. The chain is made from TRBV7-4 and TRBJ2-7; perhaps TRBD1 is the D gene, with 5 bases matching. The bases read TGTGCCAGCAGCTACCAGGACACGTCCTACGAGCAGTACTTC. This codes for CASSYQDTSYEQYF.